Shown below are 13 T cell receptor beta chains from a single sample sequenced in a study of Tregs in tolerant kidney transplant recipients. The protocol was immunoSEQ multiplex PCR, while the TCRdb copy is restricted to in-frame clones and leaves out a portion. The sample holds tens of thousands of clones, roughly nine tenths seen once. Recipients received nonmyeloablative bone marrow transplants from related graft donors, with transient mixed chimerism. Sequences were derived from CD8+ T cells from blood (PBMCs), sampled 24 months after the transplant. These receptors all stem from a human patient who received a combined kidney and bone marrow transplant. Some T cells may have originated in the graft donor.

The CDR3 bases are TGTGCCACCAGCAGAGACCTTCTACAGGGGGCGCAGTACAATGAGCAGTTCTTC. This translates into CATSRDLLQGAQYNEQFF. V is TRBV15 and J is TRBJ2-1, with 9 bases lining up with TRBD1. The CDR3 runs 18 residues. The V gene's germline CDR1 is LNHNV and CDR2 YYDKDF (reference sequence). Germline trimming cut 0 bases from V and 4 bases from J; bases unmatched to any gene: 10.

This CDR3 is CASSLGISVADTQYF. For the CDR3, the DNA is TGTGCCAGCAGCTTAGGTATTAGCGTGGCAGATACGCAGTATTTT. The V call is TRBV7-3, the J call TRBJ2-3; TRBD2 might be the D (5 bases). The CDR3 spans 15 residues. The germline CDR1 and CDR2 sequences are SGHTA and FQGTGA. V lost 2 bases and J 4 bases, leaving 13 bases between the germline ends.

The CDR3 spells CASSLDWTSGVDEQFF. Written as DNA, the CDR3 is TGTGCCAGCAGCTTAGATTGGACTAGCGGGGTCGATGAGCAGTTCTTC. This chain links TRBV7-9 with TRBJ2-1; 12 bases are shared with TRBD2. In germline, CDR1 is SEHNR, CDR2 FQNEAQ (reference sequence). This CDR3 is built from 16 residues. V trimming: 1 base; J trimming: 8 bases; junction bases outside the gene matches: 6. Drawing the rest from reference TRBV7-9 and TRBJ2-1, the complete variable domain is DTGVSQNPRHKITKRGQNVTFRCDPISEHNRLYWYRQTLGQGPEFLTYFQNEAQLEKSRLLSDRFSAERPKGSFSTLEIQRTEQGDSAMYLCASSLDWTSGVDEQFFGPGTRLTVL.

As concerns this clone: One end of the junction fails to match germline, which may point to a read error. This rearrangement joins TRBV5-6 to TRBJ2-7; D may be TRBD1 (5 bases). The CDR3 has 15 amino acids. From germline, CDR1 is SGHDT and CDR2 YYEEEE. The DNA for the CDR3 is TGTACCAGTAGTATTTCAGGGAATGGGTTCGACGAGCAGTACTTC. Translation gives CTSSISGNGFDEQYF.

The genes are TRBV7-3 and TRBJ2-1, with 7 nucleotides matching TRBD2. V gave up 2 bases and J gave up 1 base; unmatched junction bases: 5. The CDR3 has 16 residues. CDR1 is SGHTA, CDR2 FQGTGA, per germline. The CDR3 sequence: CASSLDGRPSYNEQFF. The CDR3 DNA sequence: TGTGCCAGCAGCTTAGACGGGAGGCCATCCTACAATGAGCAGTTCTTC.

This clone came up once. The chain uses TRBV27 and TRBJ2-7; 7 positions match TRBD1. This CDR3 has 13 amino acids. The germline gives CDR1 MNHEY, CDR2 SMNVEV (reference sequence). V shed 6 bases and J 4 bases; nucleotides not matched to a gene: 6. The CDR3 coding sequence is TGTGCCAGCAGAAGGGGGCGTACTTACGAGCAGTACTTC. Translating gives CASRRGRTYEQYF.

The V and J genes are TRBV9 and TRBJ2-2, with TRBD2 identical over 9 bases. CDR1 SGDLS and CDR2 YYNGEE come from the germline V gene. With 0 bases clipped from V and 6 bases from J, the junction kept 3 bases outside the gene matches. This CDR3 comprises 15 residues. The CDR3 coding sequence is TGTGCCAGCAGCGTAGGAGCGGGAGGACCCGGGGAGCTGTTTTTT. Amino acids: CASSVGAGGPGELFF.

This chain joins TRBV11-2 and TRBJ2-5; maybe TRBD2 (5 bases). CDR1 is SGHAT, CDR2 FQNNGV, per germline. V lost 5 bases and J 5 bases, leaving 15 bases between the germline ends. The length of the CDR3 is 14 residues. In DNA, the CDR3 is TGTGCCAGCAGCCCCCGAGGGCGGCAGGAGACCCAGTACTTC. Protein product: CASSPRGRQETQYF.

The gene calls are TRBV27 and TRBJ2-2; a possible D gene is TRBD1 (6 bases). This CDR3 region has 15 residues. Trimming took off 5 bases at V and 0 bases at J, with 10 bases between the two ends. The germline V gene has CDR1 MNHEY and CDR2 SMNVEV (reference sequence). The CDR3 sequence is CASSPTGANTGELFF. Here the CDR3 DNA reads TGTGCCAGCAGTCCGACAGGCGCGAACACCGGGGAGCTGTTTTTT.

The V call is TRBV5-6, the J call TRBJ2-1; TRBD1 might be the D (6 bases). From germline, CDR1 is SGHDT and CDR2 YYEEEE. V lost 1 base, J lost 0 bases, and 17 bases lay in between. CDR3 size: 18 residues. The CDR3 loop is CASSLWDLGASSYNEQFF. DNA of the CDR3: TGTGCCAGCAGCTTGTGGGACCTGGGGGCGAGCTCCTACAATGAGCAGTTCTTC.

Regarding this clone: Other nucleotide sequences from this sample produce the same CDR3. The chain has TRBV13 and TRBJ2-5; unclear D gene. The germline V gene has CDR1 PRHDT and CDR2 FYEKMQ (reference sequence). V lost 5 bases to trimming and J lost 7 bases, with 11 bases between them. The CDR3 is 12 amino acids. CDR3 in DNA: TGTGCCAGCAGCCCACCGGTTGGGACCCAGTACTTC. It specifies CASSPPVGTQYF.

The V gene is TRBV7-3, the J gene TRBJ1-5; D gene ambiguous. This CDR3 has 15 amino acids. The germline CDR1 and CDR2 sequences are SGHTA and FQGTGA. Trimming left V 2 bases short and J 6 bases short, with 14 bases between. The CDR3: CASSLVAGASQPQHF. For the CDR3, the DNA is TGTGCCAGCAGCTTAGTAGCTGGTGCAAGTCAGCCCCAGCATTTT.

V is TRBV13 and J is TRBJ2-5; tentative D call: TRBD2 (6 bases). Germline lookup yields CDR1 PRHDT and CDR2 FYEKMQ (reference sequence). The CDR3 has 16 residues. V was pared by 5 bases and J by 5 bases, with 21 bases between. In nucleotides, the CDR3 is TGTGCCAGCAGCGAGGGGACTCGAGTTGCCTATGAGACCCAGTACTTC. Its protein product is CASSEGTRVAYETQYF.